Reported below is one TCR beta chain. The antigen is undetermined. This sample is drawn from a study of response to subunit inactivated influenza vaccine. Whole-study findings and limits: The authors proposed limited new T cell recruitment per seasonal influenza vaccination.

Germline values: CDR1 SGHVS, CDR2 FQNEAQ. V lost 5 bases and J 6 bases, leaving 22 bases between the germline ends. The CDR3 length is 16 residues. TCRdb reanalysed the RT-PCR reads using MiXCR and keeps one entry per CDR3 protein. The table shows around 570,000 distinct CDR3 sequences, with 6% to 9% occurring only once. The clonotype was recovered from a man aged 45 to 70 who received an inactivated influenza vaccine. The sequencing used PBMCs from blood, collected roughly 24 months after vaccination. V is TRBV7-8 and J is TRBJ1-1; possible D gene TRBD1, 6 bases. This chain's CDR3 is CASSPVATGVFSEAFF. In nucleotides, the CDR3 is TGTGCCAGCAGCCCCGTCGCGACAGGAGTATTCTCTGAAGCTTTCTTT. Complete variable domain (other parts from reference TRBV7-8 and TRBJ1-1): GAGVSQSPRYKVAKRGQDVALRCDPISGHVSLFWYQQALGQGPEFLTYFQNEAQLDKSGLPSDRFFAERPEGSVSTLKIQRTQQEDSAVYLCASSPVATGVFSEAFFGQGTRLTVV.